These 13 T cell receptor beta chains were sequenced from one sample in a study of blood T cell repertoires in COVID-19. Clones were read by immunoSEQ multiplex PCR, and TCRdb kept only the in-frame ones, dropping some. The data contain around 390,000 clones, around nine tenths of them seen just once; the ten biggest clones take up about 10%. Input material: PBMCs or T cells enriched from blood (not recorded which). Source of these receptors: a woman between 45 and 65 years old who had recovered from COVID-19.

The chain combines TRBV3-1 (or the pseudogene TRBV3-2) with TRBJ2-5; D remains ambiguous. V was cut by 0 bases and J by 2 bases, with 13 bases left in between. In germline, CDR1 is LGHDT, CDR2 YNNKEL (reference sequence). The CDR3 has 16 amino acids. The CDR3 region is CASSQDRTVLQETQYF. The CDR3 DNA follows: TGTGCCAGCAGCCAAGATAGAACAGTTCTTCAAGAGACCCAGTACTTC.

V and J are TRBV5-6 and TRBJ2-7, with 7 positions matching TRBD1. The CDR3 runs to 13 residues. The germline V gene encodes CDR1 SGHDT and CDR2 YYEEEE. The V gene end was trimmed by 2 bases and the J gene end by 3 bases; junction bases not matched to a gene: 2. Here the CDR3 DNA reads TGTGCCAGCAGCTTTGGGGACAGCTACGAGCAGTACTTC. It encodes CASSFGDSYEQYF.

The chain has TRBV9 and TRBJ1-2; possibly TRBD1 for D (6 bases). The CDR3 runs 15 residues. V shed 2 bases and J shed 6 bases, with 17 bases lying between them. The germline gives CDR1 SGDLS, CDR2 YYNGEE. The CDR3 nucleotides are TGTGCCAGCAGCGTCCTCAGTGGGGGCGTCGATGGCTACACCTTC. It is translated as CASSVLSGGVDGYTF.

The chain joins TRBV3-1 (or the pseudogene TRBV3-2) to TRBJ1-4; TRBD1 is a possible D gene (6 bases). CDR1 LGHDT and CDR2 YNNKEL come from the germline V gene (reference sequence). Trimming stripped 4 bases from V and 4 bases from J, with 16 bases between. The CDR3 sequence is 16 residues long. For the CDR3, the DNA is TGTGCCAGCAGCCCTGACTTCAGGGACATTAATGAAAAACTGTTTTTT. It encodes CASSPDFRDINEKLFF.

The chain uses TRBV10-2 and TRBJ1-1; no clear D. Germline-derived CDR1 and CDR2 are WSHSY and SAAADI. Trimming cost V 3 bases and J 4 bases, with 6 bases left between them. This CDR3 contains 12 residues. The CDR3 sequence: CASSDPVTEAFF. The CDR3 DNA sequence: TGCGCCAGCAGTGACCCAGTCACTGAAGCTTTCTTT.

Here the CDR3 reads CASSFGRDQPQHF. The CDR3 DNA follows: TGTGCCAGCAGTTTTGGCAGGGATCAGCCCCAGCATTTT. This chain joins TRBV12-3 or TRBV12-4 and TRBJ1-5; maybe TRBD1 (5 bases). Trimming removed 3 bases at V and 5 bases at J, with 8 bases between. This CDR3 spans 13 amino acids.

The V gene is TRBV7-9, the J gene TRBJ2-2; D remains unclear. The CDR3 has 14 amino acids. Germline V gene lookup returns CDR1 SEHNR and CDR2 FQNEAQ (reference sequence). Trimming removed 6 bases at V and 1 base at J, with 9 bases between. The CDR3 DNA reads as TGTGCCAGCAGGGTTGGGCTGAACACCGGGGAGCTGTTTTTT. Translation gives CASRVGLNTGELFF.

This clone was seen once. The rearrangement links TRBV7-3 to TRBJ2-3; D is perhaps TRBD2 (5 bases). This CDR3 comprises 14 residues. The germline V gene has CDR1 SGHTA and CDR2 FQGTGA. Trimming left V 5 bases short and J 2 bases short, with 11 bases between. In nucleotides, the CDR3 is TGTGCCAGCAGCGCAATAGCGATCACAGATACGCAGTATTTT. Translating it yields CASSAIAITDTQYF.

The J gene is TRBJ2-5, the V gene TRBV3-1 (or the pseudogene TRBV3-2); TRBD2 matches 10 bases. Germline CDR1 is LGHDT and CDR2 is YNNKEL (reference sequence). The CDR3 extends over 15 amino acids. Trimming at V came to 4 bases and at J to 3 bases, leaving 5 bases not matched to a gene. In DNA form, the CDR3 reads TGTGCCAGCAGCCGCCGGACTAGCGGCAAAGAGACCCAGTACTTC. Translating gives CASSRRTSGKETQYF.

The rearrangement links TRBV10-3 to TRBJ2-3; 7 nucleotides match TRBD1. Germline loops: CDR1 ENHRY, CDR2 SYGVKD. The CDR3 has 13 residues. Trimming took 7 bases from V and 4 from J; bases not matched to a gene: 5. DNA of the CDR3: TGTGCCATCAAGGGGGCTGGGGCAGATACGCAGTATTTT. Translated, it gives CAIKGAGADTQYF.

This clone was counted once. The chain uses TRBV7-9 and TRBJ1-6, with 7 bases matching TRBD1. CDR3 size: 16 residues. Germline V gene lookup returns CDR1 SEHNR and CDR2 FQNEAQ (reference sequence). V lost 3 bases and J lost 7; bases outside the gene matches: 9. The chain's CDR3 is CASSFDRAFGNSPLHF. CDR3 DNA sequence: TGTGCCAGCAGCTTCGACAGGGCGTTTGGGAATTCACCCCTCCACTTT.

The chain has TRBV4-3 and TRBJ2-2, with a tentative D call TRBD2 (6 bases). The V gene's germline CDR1 is LGHNA and CDR2 YSLEER. V was clipped by 0 bases and J by 7 bases, with 15 bases between them. The CDR3 consists of 16 residues. In nucleotides, the CDR3 is TGCGCCAGCAGCCAAGATGTTGGGGGGTTCGGCGGGGAGCTGTTTTTT. It yields the protein CASSQDVGGFGGELFF.

In DNA form, the CDR3 reads TGTGCCAGCAGCCAAGGGGGCAGGGGTGGAGAGACCCAGTACTTC. This encodes CASSQGGRGGETQYF. The V gene is TRBV4-2, the J gene TRBJ2-5; TRBD1 is a possible D gene (6 bases). This CDR3 comprises 15 residues. CDR1 and CDR2 from the germline V gene are LGHNA and YNFKEQ. V shed 1 base and J shed 4 bases, with 13 bases lying between them.